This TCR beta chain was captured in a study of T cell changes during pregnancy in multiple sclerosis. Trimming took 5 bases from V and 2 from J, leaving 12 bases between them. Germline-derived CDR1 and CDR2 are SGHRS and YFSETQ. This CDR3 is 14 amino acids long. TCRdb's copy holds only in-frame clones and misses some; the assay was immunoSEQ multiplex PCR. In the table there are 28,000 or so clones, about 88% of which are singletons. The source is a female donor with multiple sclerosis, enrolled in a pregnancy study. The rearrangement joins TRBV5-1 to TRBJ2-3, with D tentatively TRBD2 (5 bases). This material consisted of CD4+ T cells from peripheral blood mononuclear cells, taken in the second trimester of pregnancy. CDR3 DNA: TGCGCCAGCAGTCGGGGTGCTTTCACAGATACGCAGTATTTT. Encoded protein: CASSRGAFTDTQYF.